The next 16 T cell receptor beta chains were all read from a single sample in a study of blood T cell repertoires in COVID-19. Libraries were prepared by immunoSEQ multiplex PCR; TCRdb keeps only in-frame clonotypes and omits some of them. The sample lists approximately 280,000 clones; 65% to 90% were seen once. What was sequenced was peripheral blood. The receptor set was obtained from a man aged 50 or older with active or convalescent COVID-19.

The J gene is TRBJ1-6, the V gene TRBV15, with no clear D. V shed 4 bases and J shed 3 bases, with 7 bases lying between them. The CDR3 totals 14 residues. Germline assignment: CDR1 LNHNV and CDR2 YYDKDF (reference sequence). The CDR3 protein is CATSTGIYNSPLHF. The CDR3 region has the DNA TGTGCCACCAGCACAGGAATCTATAATTCACCCCTCCACTTT. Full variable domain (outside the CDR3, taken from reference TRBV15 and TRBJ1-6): DAMVIQNPRYQVTQFGKPVTLSCSQTLNHNVMYWYQQKSSQAPKLLFHYYDKDFNNEADTPDNFQSRRPNTSFCFLDIRSPGLGDTAMYLCATSTGIYNSPLHFGNGTRLTVT.

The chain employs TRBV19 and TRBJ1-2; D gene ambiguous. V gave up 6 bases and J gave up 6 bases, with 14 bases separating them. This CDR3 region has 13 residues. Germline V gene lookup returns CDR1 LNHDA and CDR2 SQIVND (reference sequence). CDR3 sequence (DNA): TGTGCCAGTAGAGAGGGAGTCCGAGATGGCTACACCTTC. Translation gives CASREGVRDGYTF.

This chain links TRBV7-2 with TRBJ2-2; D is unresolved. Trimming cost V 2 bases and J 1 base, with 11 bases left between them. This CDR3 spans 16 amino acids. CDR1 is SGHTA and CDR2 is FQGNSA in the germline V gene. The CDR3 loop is CASSLQPRGNTGELFF. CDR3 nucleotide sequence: TGTGCCAGCAGCTTACAGCCTCGAGGGAACACCGGGGAGCTGTTTTTT.

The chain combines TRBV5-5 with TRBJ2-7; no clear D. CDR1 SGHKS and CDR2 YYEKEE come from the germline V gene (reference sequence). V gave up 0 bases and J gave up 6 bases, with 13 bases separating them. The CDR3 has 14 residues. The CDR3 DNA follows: TGTGCCAGCAGCTTGGTCCCCGCGAAGTCCGAGCAGTACTTC. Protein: CASSLVPAKSEQYF. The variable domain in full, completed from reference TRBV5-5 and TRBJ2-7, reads DAGVTQSPTHLIKTRGQQVTLRCSPISGHKSVSWYQQVLGQGPQFIFQYYEKEERGRGNFPDRFSARQFPNYSSELNVNALLLGDSALYLCASSLVPAKSEQYFGPGTRLTVT.

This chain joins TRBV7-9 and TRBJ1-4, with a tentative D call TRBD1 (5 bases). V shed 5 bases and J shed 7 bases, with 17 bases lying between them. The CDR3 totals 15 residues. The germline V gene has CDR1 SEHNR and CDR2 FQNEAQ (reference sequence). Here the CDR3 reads CASSLGGRAGEKLFF. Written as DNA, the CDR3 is TGTGCCAGCAGCCTCGGTGGCAGGGCCGGTGAAAAACTGTTTTTT.

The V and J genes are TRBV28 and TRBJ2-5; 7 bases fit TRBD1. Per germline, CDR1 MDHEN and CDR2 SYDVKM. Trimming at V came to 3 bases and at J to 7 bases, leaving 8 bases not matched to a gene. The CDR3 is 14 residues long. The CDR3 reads CASSFRGPYGTQYF. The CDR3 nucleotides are TGTGCCAGCAGTTTTAGGGGGCCTTACGGGACCCAGTACTTC.

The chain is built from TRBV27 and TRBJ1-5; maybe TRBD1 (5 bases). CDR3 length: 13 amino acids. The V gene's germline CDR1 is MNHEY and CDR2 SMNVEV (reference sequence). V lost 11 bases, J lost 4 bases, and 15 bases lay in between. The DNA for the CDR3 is TGTGCCTCGAAACGTACAGGTAATCAGCCCCAGCATTTT. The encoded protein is CASKRTGNQPQHF.

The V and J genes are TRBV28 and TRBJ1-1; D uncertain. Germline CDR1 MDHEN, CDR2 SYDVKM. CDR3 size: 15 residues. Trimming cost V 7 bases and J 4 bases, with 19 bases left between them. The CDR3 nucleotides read TGTGCCAGCACAGAGCTCGGCGGGAGAGGCACTGAAGCTTTCTTT. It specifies CASTELGGRGTEAFF.

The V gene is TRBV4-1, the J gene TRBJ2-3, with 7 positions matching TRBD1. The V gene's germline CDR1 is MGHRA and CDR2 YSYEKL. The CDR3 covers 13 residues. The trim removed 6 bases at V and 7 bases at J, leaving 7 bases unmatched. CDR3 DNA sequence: TGCGCCAGCAGACGAAGAGGGGGCAATACGCAGTATTTT. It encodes CASRRRGGNTQYF.

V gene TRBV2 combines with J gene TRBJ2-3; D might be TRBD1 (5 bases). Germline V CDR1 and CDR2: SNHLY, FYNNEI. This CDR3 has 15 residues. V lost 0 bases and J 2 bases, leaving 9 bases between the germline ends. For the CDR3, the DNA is TGTGCCAGCAGTGAAGCCGACAGATTCACAGATACGCAGTATTTT. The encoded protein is CASSEADRFTDTQYF.

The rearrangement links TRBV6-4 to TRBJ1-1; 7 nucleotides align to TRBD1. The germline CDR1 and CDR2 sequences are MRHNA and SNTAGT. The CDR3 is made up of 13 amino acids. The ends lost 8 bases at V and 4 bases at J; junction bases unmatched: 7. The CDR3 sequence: CASSPTGSTEAFF. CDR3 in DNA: TGTGCCAGCTCACCGACAGGGTCCACTGAAGCTTTCTTT.

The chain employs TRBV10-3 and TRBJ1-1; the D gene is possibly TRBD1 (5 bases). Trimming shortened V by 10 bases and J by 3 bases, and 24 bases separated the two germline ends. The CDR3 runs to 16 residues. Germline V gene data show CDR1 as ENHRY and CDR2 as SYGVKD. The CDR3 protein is CATRPAGGGWDTEAFF. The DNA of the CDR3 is TGTGCCACCCGACCCGCCGGGGGGGGATGGGACACTGAAGCTTTCTTT.

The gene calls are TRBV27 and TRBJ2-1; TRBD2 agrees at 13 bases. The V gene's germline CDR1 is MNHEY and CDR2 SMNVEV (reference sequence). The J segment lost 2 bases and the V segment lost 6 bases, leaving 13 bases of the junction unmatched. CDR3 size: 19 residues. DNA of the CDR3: TGTGCCAGCAGCCGGGACTTCGGACTAGCGGGAGTCCCCTACAATGAGCAGTTCTTC. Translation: CASSRDFGLAGVPYNEQFF.

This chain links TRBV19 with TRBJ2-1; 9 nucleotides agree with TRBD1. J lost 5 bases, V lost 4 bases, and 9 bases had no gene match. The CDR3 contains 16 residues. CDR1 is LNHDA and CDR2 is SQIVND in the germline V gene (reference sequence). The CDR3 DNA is TGTGCCAGTAGTACAACACCGGGACAGGGTAACAATGAGCAGTTCTTC. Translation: CASSTTPGQGNNEQFF.

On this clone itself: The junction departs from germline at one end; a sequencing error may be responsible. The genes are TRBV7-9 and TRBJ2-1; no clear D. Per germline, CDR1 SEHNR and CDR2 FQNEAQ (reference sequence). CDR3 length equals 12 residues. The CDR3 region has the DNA TGTGCCGGCAGCTTAGCTCTCAATGAGCAGTTCTTC. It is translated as CAGSLALNEQFF.

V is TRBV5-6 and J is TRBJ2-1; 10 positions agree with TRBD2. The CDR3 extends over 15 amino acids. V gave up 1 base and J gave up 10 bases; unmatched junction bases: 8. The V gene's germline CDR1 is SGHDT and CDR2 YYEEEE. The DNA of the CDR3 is TGTGCCAGCAGCTTGTTGCTAGCGGGAGCAAGGGAGCAGTTCTTC. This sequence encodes CASSLLLAGAREQFF.